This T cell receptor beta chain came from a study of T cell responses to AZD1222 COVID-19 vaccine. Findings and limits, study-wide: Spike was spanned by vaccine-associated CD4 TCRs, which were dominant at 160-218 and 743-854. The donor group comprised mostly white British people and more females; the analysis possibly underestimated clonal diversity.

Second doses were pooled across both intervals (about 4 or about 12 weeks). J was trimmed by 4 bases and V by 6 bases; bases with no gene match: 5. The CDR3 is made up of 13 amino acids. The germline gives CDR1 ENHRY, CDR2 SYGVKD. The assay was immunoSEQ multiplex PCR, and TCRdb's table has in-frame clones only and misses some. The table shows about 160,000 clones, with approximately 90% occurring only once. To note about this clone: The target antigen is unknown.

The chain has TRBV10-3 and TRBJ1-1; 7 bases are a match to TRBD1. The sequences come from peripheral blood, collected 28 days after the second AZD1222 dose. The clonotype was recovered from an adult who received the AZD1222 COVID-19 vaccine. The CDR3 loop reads CAISPSGGTEAFF. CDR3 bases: TGTGCCATCAGCCCATCAGGGGGCACTGAAGCTTTCTTT.